A single sample gave rise to the 7 T cell receptor beta chains below, sequenced in a study of shared clonotypes between healthy human individuals. Repertoires were generated with immunoSEQ multiplex PCR, while TCRdb's copy carries only in-frame clones and drops some. The sample holds over a million clones, 70% to 80% seen once. The sequencing input was memory CD4+ T cells from PBMCs. Subset noted: CD45RA-negative fraction. These receptors were collected from a man between 18 and 29 years old in good health. Some clones in this sample may be carry-over from other donors' samples.

The chain uses TRBV5-1 and TRBJ2-1; 7 bases line up with TRBD2. The germline V gene encodes CDR1 SGHRS and CDR2 YFSETQ. V shed 0 bases and J 10 bases; nucleotides not matched to a gene: 10. This CDR3 has 15 residues. The CDR3 DNA reads as TGCGCCAGCAGCTTGGAAGGCGGGAGAGGAGGGGAGCAGTTCTTC. Protein sequence: CASSLEGGRGGEQFF.

This chain links TRBV7-8 with TRBJ2-1; 7 bases are shared with TRBD1. V shed 4 bases, J shed 5 bases, and the junction held 11 bases outside the gene matches. From germline, CDR1 is SGHVS and CDR2 FQNEAQ. The CDR3 contains 16 residues. Written as DNA, the CDR3 is TGTGCCAGCAGCTCCTTCCCCGGGACAGCAAACAATGAGCAGTTCTTC. Translation: CASSSFPGTANNEQFF.

This sequence joins TRBV28 and TRBJ1-2; 9 positions match TRBD1. Trimming cost V 5 bases and J 8 bases; bases outside gene matches: 21. CDR3 size: 18 residues. Germline V CDR1 and CDR2: MDHEN, SYDVKM. The CDR3, as DNA: TGTGCCAGCAGTGCCCACGGGACAGGGTTCTCTAAGTCGGGCGGCTACACCTTC. It encodes CASSAHGTGFSKSGGYTF.

The rearrangement uses TRBV20-1 and TRBJ1-1, with a possible D match to TRBD1 (5 bases). This CDR3 comprises 11 residues. Germline CDR1 is DFQATT and CDR2 is SNEGSKA (reference sequence). The CDR3 DNA follows: TGCAGGGGGCACCTGAACACTGAAGCTTTCTTT. Its protein is CRGHLNTEAFF.

The chain uses TRBV5-6 and TRBJ1-5; TRBD1 might be the D (6 bases). Looked up from germline, CDR1 is SGHDT and CDR2 is YYEEEE. Trimming took off 0 bases at V and 4 bases at J, with 14 bases between the two ends. The CDR3 sequence is 16 residues long. The chain's CDR3 is CASSLAGWQGNQPQHF. The CDR3 DNA follows: TGTGCCAGCAGCTTGGCCGGGTGGCAGGGGAATCAGCCCCAGCATTTT. Combining the CDR3 with reference TRBV5-6 and TRBJ1-5 gives the whole variable domain DAGVTQSPTHLIKTRGQQVTLRCSPKSGHDTVSWYQQALGQGPQFIFQYYEEEERQRGNFPDRFSGHQFPNYSSELNVNALLLGDSALYLCASSLAGWQGNQPQHFGDGTRLSIL.

Here the CDR3 DNA reads TGTGCCAGCAGTGATTCTCCGATCCCGGGGGCTTTCTTT. It is translated as CASSDSPIPGAFF. The chain uses TRBV2 and TRBJ1-1; unclear D gene. This CDR3 contains 13 residues. Germline V gene lookup returns CDR1 SNHLY and CDR2 FYNNEI. The V gene lost 3 bases and the J gene lost 11 bases, with 16 bases spanning the gap.

The chain recombines TRBV5-1 with TRBJ1-1; D is possibly TRBD1 (6 bases). CDR1 is SGHRS, CDR2 YFSETQ, per germline. This CDR3 spans 14 amino acids. The V end was cut by 4 bases, the J end by 4 bases, with 14 bases between. The CDR3 DNA reads TGCGCCAGCAGCAGTAACAGGGTCGGCACTGAAGCTTTCTTT. Translating gives CASSSNRVGTEAFF. Supplemented by reference TRBV5-1 and TRBJ1-1, the full variable domain reads KAGVTQTPRYLIKTRGQQVTLSCSPISGHRSVSWYQQTPGQGLQFLFEYFSETQRNKGNFPGRFSGRQFSNSRSEMNVSTLELGDSALYLCASSSNRVGTEAFFGQGTRLTVV.